At least ten counts were recorded for the clone carrying this TCR beta chain. Its antigen is currently unknown. The CDR3 length is 13 residues. CDR1 is SQVTM and CDR2 is ANQGSEA in the germline V gene. Trimming shortened V by 7 bases and J by 6 bases, and 16 bases separated the two germline ends. Using RNA transcripts as the source, TCR beta CDR3 regions were amplified. The HTBI primer set was used in a first-round RT-PCR of the TCR CDR3. Using its own MiXCR run on the multiplex PCR reads, TCRdb lists one record per CDR3 protein. The sample shows hundreds of thousands of distinct CDR3 sequences, 15% to 20% of them seen only once. These data are taken from a study of T cells in Graves' hyperthyroidism and ophthalmopathy. Across the study: Initial diagnosis, before any treatment, was when peripheral blood was collected. Study-wide results and limits: Blood also carried most thyroid clonotypes expanded above 0.001.

The sequence came from a woman in her 30s with Graves' hyperthyroidism. The chain carries TRBV29-1 and TRBJ2-1, with D perhaps matching TRBD1 or TRBD2 (7 bases each). The material sequenced was blood. This CDR3 reads CSAGGGDSNEQFF. CDR3 DNA: TGCAGCGCCGGAGGGGGGGACAGCAATGAGCAGTTCTTC.